This passage covers 13 T cell receptor beta chains from one sample sequenced in a study of blood T cell repertoires in COVID-19. Clones were sequenced by immunoSEQ multiplex PCR, and TCRdb holds only the in-frame ones, with some missing. The sample includes approximately 290,000 clones, just over 90% of them seen just once. Source material: peripheral blood. The receptors here all came from a woman under 40 with COVID-19, enrolled during active disease.

This clone was seen a single time. This chain uses TRBV7-9 with TRBJ1-3, with D unresolved. This CDR3 comprises 14 residues. Germline V lookup: CDR1 SEHNR, CDR2 FQNEAQ (reference sequence). V was shortened by 5 bases and J by 4 bases, with 12 bases between the two germline ends. This chain's CDR3 is CASSPSGAGNTIYF. The CDR3 DNA sequence: TGTGCCAGCAGCCCGTCGGGTGCCGGAAACACCATATATTTT.

The genes are TRBV19 and TRBJ1-1, with a possible D match to TRBD1 (5 bases). The V end was cut by 5 bases, the J end by 3 bases, with 13 bases between. The CDR3 sequence is 14 residues long. Looked up from germline, CDR1 is LNHDA and CDR2 is SQIVND (reference sequence). CDR3 sequence reads: CASSRGIRDTEAFF. Written as DNA, the CDR3 is TGTGCCAGTAGTCGGGGGATCAGGGACACTGAAGCTTTCTTT.

The chain has TRBV5-1 and TRBJ2-7, with D possibly being TRBD1 (5 bases). V dropped 0 bases and J dropped 3 bases, with 13 bases sitting between them. The CDR3 extends over 15 amino acids. Germline V gene data show CDR1 as SGHRS and CDR2 as YFSETQ. The CDR3 sequence: CASSLEAGNDYEQYF. CDR3 in DNA: TGCGCCAGCAGCTTGGAGGCAGGGAATGACTACGAGCAGTACTTC.

The chain couples TRBV11-3 to TRBJ2-1, with TRBD2 matching over 8 bases. The trim removed 5 bases at V and 4 bases at J, leaving 7 bases unmatched. Germline values: CDR1 SGHNT, CDR2 YENEEA. The CDR3 consists of 15 residues. CDR3 nucleotides: TGTGCCAGCAGCCCCGGGGGGGCGGCTTACAATGAGCAGTTCTTC. It specifies CASSPGGAAYNEQFF.

The chain links TRBV27 to TRBJ1-1, with D possibly matching TRBD1 (6 bases). V lost 4 bases to trimming and J lost 3 bases, with 15 bases between them. CDR1 and CDR2 from the germline V gene are MNHEY and SMNVEV (reference sequence). CDR3 length: 15 amino acids. CDR3 coding DNA: TGTGCCAGCAGTTCAGGGGCGTCGGTGGACACTGAAGCTTTCTTT. Protein product: CASSSGASVDTEAFF.

As DNA, the CDR3 is TGCGCCAGCAGCTTGTATAGGGGAAACACTGAAGCTTTCTTT. This translates into CASSLYRGNTEAFF. This chain links TRBV5-1 with TRBJ1-1; weak D call: TRBD1 (5 bases). Trimming took 1 base from V and 2 from J, leaving 9 bases between them. Germline CDR1 is SGHRS and CDR2 is YFSETQ. The CDR3 has 14 amino acids.

This sequence joins TRBV30 and TRBJ1-4; D not resolved. V lost 3 bases to trimming and J lost 6 bases, with 17 bases between them. CDR1 is GTSNPN and CDR2 is SVGIG in the germline V gene (reference sequence). The CDR3 is 15 amino acids. The CDR3 loop reads CAWSPRTSGDEKLFF. The CDR3 DNA reads as TGTGCCTGGAGCCCCAGGACTAGTGGGGATGAAAAACTGTTTTTT.

V is TRBV18 and J is TRBJ2-7; D is unresolved. Per germline, CDR1 KGHSH and CDR2 LQKENI. CDR3 size: 13 residues. Between the trimmed V and J ends, which lost 2 bases and 3 bases, there was a span of 8 bases. For the CDR3, the DNA is TGTGCCAGCTCACCATACCAGGACTACGAGCAGTACTTC. Translating gives CASSPYQDYEQYF. Using reference TRBV18 and TRBJ2-7 for the parts outside the CDR3, the full variable domain is NAGVMQNPRHLVRRRGQEARLRCSPMKGHSHVYWYRQLPEEGLKFMVYLQKENIIDESGMPKERFSAEFPKEGPSILRIQQVVRGDSAAYFCASSPYQDYEQYFGPGTRLTVT.

This clone was recorded only once. This chain joins TRBV10-1 and TRBJ1-1, with 8 positions matching TRBD1. The V segment lost 2 bases and the J segment 9 bases; nucleotides outside the gene matches: 2. The germline V gene has CDR1 WNHNN and CDR2 SYGVQD (reference sequence). The CDR3 has 12 residues. The CDR3 bases are TGCGCCAGCAGTGAGCGACAGGGGAAAGCTTTCTTT. It is translated as CASSERQGKAFF.

This clone has only one observation. The chain uses TRBV11-2 and TRBJ2-7, with 8 bases fitting TRBD1. J gave up 2 bases and V 6 bases, and 9 bases lay outside the gene matches. This CDR3 region has 15 residues. Germline lookup yields CDR1 SGHAT and CDR2 FQNNGV. CDR3 in amino acids: CASRSGGSAAYEQYF. In DNA form, the CDR3 reads TGTGCCAGCAGATCAGGGGGCTCTGCGGCCTACGAGCAGTACTTC.

The gene calls are TRBV28 and TRBJ1-2; D gene unclear. Germline CDR1 MDHEN, CDR2 SYDVKM. This CDR3 spans 14 amino acids. Trimming removed 10 bases at V and 8 bases at J, with 23 bases between. In DNA, the CDR3 is TGTGCCACCATGGAGGGTTGGCGTCTTGGAGGCTACACCTTC. Translating gives CATMEGWRLGGYTF.

In its sample, this clone was seen once. V and J are TRBV2 and TRBJ1-4, with 9 bases that match TRBD1. The J segment lost 7 bases and the V segment lost 6 bases, leaving 3 bases of the junction unmatched. Germline-derived CDR1 and CDR2 are SNHLY and FYNNEI. The CDR3 covers 13 residues. The CDR3 loop is CASRLDRGEKLFF. For the CDR3, the DNA is TGTGCCAGCAGATTGGACAGGGGTGAAAAACTGTTTTTT.

The chain joins TRBV9 to TRBJ2-2, with TRBD2 matching over 7 bases. V shed 0 bases, J shed 4 bases, and the junction held 9 bases outside the gene matches. CDR1 and CDR2 (germline): SGDLS, YYNGEE. CDR3 length: 17 amino acids. CDR3 in DNA: TGTGCCAGCAGCGTAGAGGGCGGGAGAAGTAGCACCGGGGAGCTGTTTTTT. Translating gives CASSVEGGRSSTGELFF.